This T cell receptor beta chain was profiled in a study of shared T cell receptors in the human thymus (dated by TCRdb to about 2021). As for the study more broadly: The study examined how self-reactive, shared T-cell receptor alpha chains are generated in the human thymus.

Taken from the germline V gene, the CDR1 and CDR2 loops are SGHVS and FNYEAQ. At the junction V is shortened by 4 bases and J by 3 bases; bases outside the gene matches: 5. The CDR3 sequence holds 14 residues, the cysteine and phenylalanine included. The kept DNA is CDR3 alone, 42 bases in frame from the first base. Preparation of the library involved the immunoSEQ multiplex PCR assay. TCRdb carries this immuneACCESS record with in-frame sequences only. Its versions omit some clonotypes, under half of them owing to an unresolved V gene in the studies checked, with the rest unexplained. This sample holds some 700,000 clones; approximately 90% were observed only once. The top ten clonotypes cover about 0.01% of the sample. As regards this clone: There is no known antigen for this receptor. Base qualities are missing; no much larger clone stands one base away.

The same data also contributed to another study, on human thymus T cells. The second study's paper adds: Donors were immunologically healthy infants undergoing open corrective cardiac surgery for congenital heart defects in Finland. Thymus tissue was collected as surgical resects that were removed during corrective cardiac surgery. Biased V and J gene segment usage appeared to be present in both thymic and peripheral blood repertoires. The related research reported highly overlapping thymic TCR repertoires among unrelated individuals. The study characterized TCR alpha and beta repertoires from fewer than 10 infant thymus samples and four related peripheral blood samples. The cohort included several male and a couple of female infants, with donor ages spanning 7 to 244 days. Thymocytes were mechanically released from the tissue and were stored as pellets of 10-30 million cells at -70 degrees C. Genomic DNA was extracted from frozen cell pellets with a QIAsymphony instrument. The immunoSEQ multiplex PCR assay was used to amplify the TCRB and TCRAD loci from a standardized quantity of quality-controlled genomic DNA. The amplicons spanned the V(D)J region and were long enough to cover the CDR3 and allow V and J genes to be identified. Through the commercial immunoSEQ service, the amplicons were sequenced on an Illumina platform. Primer bias and sequencing errors were corrected as previously described, and TCRAD and TCRB were defined on the basis of the IMGT database. immunoSEQ Analyzer 3.0 and VDJTools were used for repertoire analysis, which covered basic statistics, V/J segment usage, diversity estimates, rarefaction and pairwise overlap. Diversity was estimated using the Chao1, ChaoE, Efron-Thisted, Shannon and inverse Simpson indices, and was also estimated on datasets down-sampled to the size of the smallest sample. Repertoire overlap was assessed by strict matching of CDR3 nucleotide sequence, V gene and J gene, and clustering was done by Jaccard-based multidimensional scaling. On average, thymus samples gave 750,000 to 1,000,000 unique TCRB clonotypes, whereas blood samples gave around 84,000.

The TCR sequence derives from a boy younger than two with a congenital heart defect. Donor details come from another sample of the same person, matched by shared clones. The rearranged chain carries TRBV7-6 and TRBJ1-2, and 7 bases in between align with TRBD1. Sequencing used thymocytes. The CDR3 protein: CASSSGDSYYGYTF. The nucleotides read TGTGCCAGCAGCTCCGGGGACAGTTACTATGGCTACACCTTC.